These 25 T cell receptor beta chains originate from one sample sequenced in a study of OX40 agonist ivuxolimab in advanced cancers. Some clones are missing from TCRdb's copy, which holds only in-frame ones; the method was immunoSEQ multiplex PCR. The data hold tens of thousands of clones, with about 90% observed a single time. Material: CD4+ or CD8+ T cells sorted from blood, obtained in a trial of the OX40 agonist ivuxolimab. The receptor set was obtained from an adult with an advanced solid tumor such as melanoma, head and neck, liver or kidney cancer.

The chain carries TRBV9 and TRBJ2-3; 9 bases agree with TRBD2. With 2 bases clipped from V and 6 bases from J, the junction kept 10 bases outside the gene matches. This CDR3 has 16 residues. Germline values: CDR1 SGDLS, CDR2 YYNGEE. The DNA for the CDR3 is TGTGCCAGCAGCGTGACTAGCGGTGGAATTGTCGATACGCAGTATTTT. Residues: CASSVTSGGIVDTQYF.

In DNA form, the CDR3 reads TGTGCCAGCAGTGACTCCTACGAGCAGTACGTC. This encodes CASSDSYEQYV. The chain carries TRBV2 and TRBJ2-7, with D hard to call. This CDR3 is 11 amino acids long. V was shortened by 3 bases and J by 0 bases, with 0 bases between the two germline ends. The germline V gene encodes CDR1 SNHLY and CDR2 FYNNEI.

The gene calls are TRBV28 and TRBJ2-7; D remains unclear. Germline CDR1 is MDHEN and CDR2 is SYDVKM. There are 11 residues in the CDR3. V was shortened by 3 bases and J by 5 bases, with 5 bases between the two germline ends. This CDR3 reads CASSFVDEQYF. The CDR3 region has the DNA TGTGCCAGCAGTTTTGTCGACGAGCAGTACTTC.

The V call is TRBV7-3, the J call TRBJ1-5, with D perhaps TRBD1 (5 bases). V shed 2 bases and J shed 2 bases, with 16 bases lying between them. This CDR3 spans 17 amino acids. Germline assignment: CDR1 SGHTA and CDR2 FQGTGA. The CDR3 sequence: CASSLGVARGGNQPQHF. In nucleotides, the CDR3 is TGTGCCAGCAGCTTAGGCGTGGCCCGGGGGGGCAATCAGCCCCAGCATTTT.

In this sample, this clone turned up once. The J gene is TRBJ2-2, the V gene TRBV27; 9 bases line up with TRBD1. Germline CDR1 reads MNHEY; CDR2 reads SMNVEV (reference sequence). This CDR3 is built from 16 residues. V lost 3 bases to trimming and J lost 6 bases; unmatched junction nucleotides: 8. The CDR3 loop is CASSLLWDRESGELFF. The CDR3, as DNA: TGTGCCAGCAGTTTGCTTTGGGACAGGGAGTCCGGGGAGCTGTTTTTT.

The CDR3 spells CAWTLAGIDNEQFF. CDR3 nucleotides: TGTGCCTGGACTCTAGCGGGGATAGACAATGAGCAGTTCTTC. The rearrangement uses TRBV30 and TRBJ2-1; 9 bases line up with TRBD2. The CDR3 spans 14 residues. The V gene end was trimmed by 4 bases and the J gene end by 5 bases; junction bases not matched to a gene: 6. Germline CDR1 and CDR2: GTSNPN and SVGIG (reference sequence).

This sequence joins TRBV4-1 and TRBJ1-5; unclear D gene. From germline, CDR1 is MGHRA and CDR2 YSYEKL. The CDR3 is 16 residues long. V was shortened by 0 bases and J by 7 bases, with 16 bases between the two germline ends. CDR3 sequence: CASSQDSPGPRQPQHF. CDR3 DNA sequence: TGCGCCAGCAGCCAAGATAGCCCGGGCCCCAGGCAGCCCCAGCATTTT.

The chain carries TRBV4-2 and TRBJ2-7, with D possibly being TRBD2 (7 bases). Germline CDR1 and CDR2: LGHNA and YNFKEQ. The CDR3 covers 14 residues. Deletions cut 4 bases from V and 6 bases from J, with 16 bases between. CDR3 amino acids: CASSRAEGGVEQYF. Here the CDR3 DNA reads TGTGCCAGCAGCCGCGCCGAAGGGGGGGTCGAGCAGTACTTC.

This sequence joins TRBV9 and TRBJ2-4; 8 bases are a match to TRBD1. The germline gives CDR1 SGDLS, CDR2 YYNGEE. V lost 3 bases to trimming and J lost 0 bases; unmatched junction nucleotides: 5. CDR3 length: 16 residues. The CDR3 loop is CASSAWTGSAKNIQYF. CDR3 DNA sequence: TGTGCCAGCAGCGCATGGACAGGGTCAGCCAAAAACATTCAGTACTTC.

The chain uses TRBV23-1 and TRBJ1-5; D is uncertain. TRBV23-1 is flagged as an ORF with uncertain function. Trimming cost V 6 bases and J 5 bases, with 11 bases left between them. This CDR3 has 13 amino acids. CDR3 amino acids: CASRPDGDQPQHF. The CDR3, as DNA: TGCGCCAGCAGACCGGACGGAGATCAGCCCCAGCATTTT.

In this sample, this clone turned up once. The V and J genes are TRBV4-1 and TRBJ1-1; D unclear. Germline lookup yields CDR1 MGHRA and CDR2 YSYEKL. The CDR3 sequence is 15 residues long. Trimming took 4 bases from V and 7 from J, leaving 19 bases between them. CDR3: CASSPRPAVNDEAFF. The CDR3 nucleotides are TGCGCCAGCAGCCCCAGGCCAGCAGTTAATGATGAAGCTTTCTTT.

This chain links TRBV19 with TRBJ2-1, with D perhaps TRBD1 (6 bases). Deletions cut 6 bases from V and 6 bases from J, with 15 bases between. The CDR3 runs to 14 residues. The germline CDR1 and CDR2 sequences are LNHDA and SQIVND (reference sequence). The CDR3: CASSLRDTTNEQFF. As DNA, the CDR3 is TGTGCCAGTAGCCTTCGGGACACAACCAATGAGCAGTTCTTC. The complete variable domain, with remaining parts taken from reference TRBV19 and TRBJ2-1, reads DGGITQSPKYLFRKEGQNVTLSCEQNLNHDAMYWYRQDPGQGLRLIYYSQIVNDFQKGDIAEGYSVSREKKESFPLTVTSAQKNPTAFYLCASSLRDTTNEQFFGPGTRLTVL.

The rearrangement uses TRBV27 and TRBJ1-1; tentative D call: TRBD1 (5 bases). This CDR3 spans 15 amino acids. V was pared by 5 bases and J by 4 bases, with 17 bases between. CDR1 MNHEY and CDR2 SMNVEV come from the germline V gene (reference sequence). CDR3 protein: CASSQSLGVGTEAFF. CDR3 nucleotides: TGTGCCAGCAGTCAAAGTCTGGGGGTCGGCACTGAAGCTTTCTTT.

The chain is built from TRBV28 and TRBJ1-5, with 7 bases aligning to TRBD1. The CDR3 runs to 15 residues. Germline V gives CDR1 MDHEN, CDR2 SYDVKM. Losses at the gene ends were 6 bases for V and 2 bases for J; bases not matched to a gene: 7. The DNA of the CDR3 is TGTGCCAGCAGGACGAACAGGGGTGGCAATCAGCCCCAGCATTTT. Amino acids: CASRTNRGGNQPQHF. Variable domain in full (rest from reference TRBV28 and TRBJ1-5): DVKVTQSSRYLVKRTGEKVFLECVQDMDHENMFWYRQDPGLGLRLIYFSYDVKMKEKGDIPEGYSVSREKKERFSLILESASTNQTSMYLCASRTNRGGNQPQHFGDGTRLSIL.

This chain links TRBV7-9 with TRBJ2-7; 7 bases are shared with TRBD1. Unmatched junction bases numbered 6, after V lost 5 bases and J lost 2 bases. CDR3 length: 14 residues. The germline gives CDR1 SEHNR, CDR2 FQNEAQ (reference sequence). The CDR3 loop is CASSPPTGAYEQYF. CDR3 sequence (DNA): TGTGCCAGCAGCCCGCCAACAGGGGCCTACGAGCAGTACTTC.

This chain uses TRBV4-1 with TRBJ1-6; D is undetermined. The length of the CDR3 is 12 residues. V was clipped by 3 bases and J by 8 bases, with 5 bases between them. CDR1 is MGHRA and CDR2 is YSYEKL in the germline V gene. CDR3 sequence (DNA): TGCGCCAGCAGCCAGGGAGATTCACCCCTCCACTTT. This gives the protein CASSQGDSPLHF.

The V and J genes are TRBV6-5 and TRBJ1-4; D may be TRBD1 (5 bases). Trimming stripped 0 bases from V and 6 bases from J, with 8 bases between. The CDR3 is made up of 14 amino acids. CDR1 is MNHEY and CDR2 is SVGAGI in the germline V gene. The CDR3 loop is CASSYSVGHEKLFF. CDR3 nucleotides: TGTGCCAGCAGTTACTCGGTGGGGCATGAAAAACTGTTTTTT.

The rearrangement links TRBV7-9 to TRBJ1-1; D is possibly TRBD1 (5 bases). CDR1 SEHNR and CDR2 FQNEAQ come from the germline V gene (reference sequence). Deletions cut 7 bases from V and 6 bases from J, with 12 bases between. This CDR3 is built from 12 residues. The CDR3 DNA sequence: TGTGCCAGCAACTTTGGGGGTTCTGAAGCTTTCTTT. Encoded protein: CASNFGGSEAFF.

The V call is TRBV30, the J call TRBJ1-5; 8 nucleotides align to TRBD1. After removal of 1 base from V and 6 bases from J, the junction contained 5 bases not matched to a gene. This CDR3 comprises 14 residues. The germline CDR1 and CDR2 sequences are GTSNPN and SVGIG (reference sequence). In DNA, the CDR3 is TGTGCCTGGAGTGGAGGACAGGGACGTCAGCCCCAGCATTTT. Translating gives CAWSGGQGRQPQHF.

This clone was observed a few times. The chain couples TRBV6-6 to TRBJ2-1, with D perhaps matching TRBD1 or TRBD2 (5 bases each). There are 13 residues in the CDR3. V was clipped by 3 bases and J by 6 bases, with 9 bases between them. Looked up from germline, CDR1 is MNHNY and CDR2 is SVGAGI (reference sequence). The CDR3 bases are TGTGCCAGCAGTTATCGGGACCCCAATGAGCAGTTCTTC. Its translation is CASSYRDPNEQFF.

This chain links TRBV30 with TRBJ1-2; TRBD1 might be the D (6 bases). Trimming stripped 2 bases from V and 1 base from J, with 11 bases between. The CDR3 extends over 14 amino acids. CDR1 GTSNPN and CDR2 SVGIG come from the germline V gene (reference sequence). The CDR3 region has the DNA TGTGCCTGGAGTAGAGGCAGGGGTAACTATGGCTACACCTTC. Encoded protein: CAWSRGRGNYGYTF.

The chain is built from TRBV28 and TRBJ2-1; 14 nucleotides align to TRBD2. Germline-derived CDR1 and CDR2 are MDHEN and SYDVKM. The CDR3 has 17 residues. Trimming at V came to 2 bases and at J to 2 bases, leaving 2 bases not matched to a gene. The CDR3 loop is CASSLRLAGGPYNEQFF. In DNA, the CDR3 is TGTGCCAGCAGTTTAAGACTAGCGGGGGGGCCCTACAATGAGCAGTTCTTC.

This chain links TRBV27 with TRBJ1-6; perhaps TRBD1 as D (5 bases). The germline V gene encodes CDR1 MNHEY and CDR2 SMNVEV (reference sequence). Trimming took 3 bases from V and 10 from J, leaving 16 bases between them. The CDR3 runs 15 residues. CDR3 coding DNA: TGTGCCAGCAGTTTTTGGGGGTTATGGGAATCACCCCTCCACTTT. This codes for CASSFWGLWESPLHF.

The chain recombines TRBV2 with TRBJ1-1; 7 bases are shared with TRBD1. The V and J ends lost 8 bases and 11 bases, in that order; junction bases with no gene match: 17. CDR1 SNHLY and CDR2 FYNNEI come from the germline V gene. This CDR3 region has 14 residues. The CDR3 DNA is TGTGCCAGCGTCAGATTCAGGGGGGTAAGCTCGGCTTTCTTT. Its protein product is CASVRFRGVSSAFF.

The gene calls are TRBV11-2 and TRBJ2-3, with a tentative D call TRBD2 (6 bases). Germline V gene data show CDR1 as SGHAT and CDR2 as FQNNGV. CDR3 length: 13 amino acids. Trimming removed 5 bases from V and 7 bases from J, with 13 bases in between. CDR3 sequence: CASSLEGPHTQYF. The CDR3 bases are TGTGCCAGCAGCCTGGAGGGTCCCCATACGCAGTATTTT.